This is a list of T cell receptor beta chains from one sample in a study of T-cell memory formation after mild COVID-19. TCRdb processed the 5' RACE reads anew with MiXCR; each CDR3 protein has one entry. The table includes 110,000 to 150,000 distinct CDR3 sequences, approximately 25% detected once. The specimen was PBMCs or a T cell subset sorted from them (not recorded which). Receptors were obtained from an adult woman who had mild COVID-19 (a few samples of this study predate the infection). Cell type and time point are not known. CDR3s include the opening cysteine and the closing phenylalanine or tryptophan. The order of the fields is V gene, J gene, D gene, CDR3 protein. The D gene is left open where the match is weak.

TRBV5-1	TRBJ2-1	-	CASSLSFTVYNEQFF
TRBV12-3/TRBV12-4	TRBJ1-5	-	CASSSSDPGLYSNQPQHF
TRBV4-1	TRBJ2-3	-	CASSQARMADVGPDTQYF
TRBV25-1	TRBJ1-4	TRBD1	CASSDRRQGEGEKLFF
TRBV6-4	TRBJ2-3	-	CASSPEGEGTDTQYF
TRBV29-1	TRBJ2-1	-	CSVDEDPREHFF
TRBV4-1	TRBJ2-1	-	CASSTLSGNEQFF
TRBV7-2	TRBJ2-3	-	CASSFLVSDTQYF
TRBV15	TRBJ1-5	TRBD1	CATSRDGFGTANQPQHF
TRBV2	TRBJ2-7	TRBD1	CASSDTDRALEQYF
TRBV5-1	TRBJ2-7	TRBD1	CASSWNRGSSYEQYF
TRBV7-9	TRBJ1-5	-	CASSLAGGTYHQPQHF
TRBV5-1	TRBJ1-1	TRBD1	CASTGQGGFEAFF
TRBV5-6	TRBJ1-4	-	CASSLSSGPLFF
TRBV14	TRBJ2-7	TRBD1	CASSQDRGQSYEQYF
TRBV7-8	TRBJ2-2	TRBD1	CASSTNGQGASTGELFF
TRBV5-1	TRBJ2-7	TRBD1	CASSGPGQHSYEQYF
TRBV7-8	TRBJ1-2	-	CASSPEGQGGYTF
TRBV5-1	TRBJ1-5	-	CASSLGPGGSNQPQHF
TRBV27	TRBJ2-1	TRBD2	CASSLGWTSGGNEQFF
TRBV29-1	TRBJ1-1	-	CSVEVADTEAFF
TRBV6-5	TRBJ2-6	-	CASRPPYTGANVLTF
TRBV19	TRBJ1-2	-	CASSIGGPGYGYTF
TRBV13	TRBJ2-7	TRBD2	CASSPRGRDEQYF
TRBV24-1	TRBJ2-5	TRBD2	CATSDLADPETQYF
TRBV7-8	TRBJ2-5	TRBD2	CASSLAGEGWGQETQYF
TRBV9	TRBJ2-2	TRBD2	CASSVGLAANTGELFF
TRBV29-1	TRBJ2-7	-	CSVEIGVRGNEQYF
TRBV15	TRBJ1-2	-	CATSRDGVIGNYGYTF
TRBV29-1	TRBJ2-1	-	CSVGVAGTYNEQFF
TRBV4-1	TRBJ2-7	-	CASSQDQGLGYEQYF
TRBV4-3	TRBJ2-3	TRBD2	CASSQDLAGGPDTQYF
TRBV6-4	TRBJ2-3	TRBD2	CASSKRETDTQYF
TRBV10-3	TRBJ2-1	TRBD2	CAISESGTSGYNEQFF
TRBV5-5	TRBJ1-5	-	CASSLYRDSPRPQHF
TRBV7-9	TRBJ2-5	TRBD2	CASSHSGGAEETQYF
TRBV7-3	TRBJ2-1	-	CASSPGFNEQFF
TRBV20-1	TRBJ2-1	TRBD2	CSAGLAEGGGHNEQFF
TRBV27	TRBJ1-5	-	CASSPDSNQPQHF
TRBV7-9	TRBJ1-2	-	CASSLEGEGYYGYTF
TRBV27	TRBJ2-3	TRBD2	CASGLLAAYSTDTQYF
TRBV12-3/TRBV12-4	TRBJ2-5	-	CASSLGPRETQYF
TRBV5-1	TRBJ2-3	TRBD2	CASSLGAGDGDTQYF
TRBV4-1	TRBJ1-1	-	CASSLSTGTEAFF
TRBV7-8	TRBJ2-2	-	CASSFPGEGTGELFF
TRBV12-3/TRBV12-4	TRBJ2-7	-	CASSHRDFSYEQYF
TRBV5-1	TRBJ1-3	-	CASSLHYRATDSGNTIYF
TRBV7-9	TRBJ1-6	-	CASSLDLGSPLHF
TRBV29-1	TRBJ2-1	TRBD1	CSAPWWDSSYNEQFF
TRBV7-2	TRBJ2-3	TRBD1	CASSPDRNTDTQYF
TRBV12-3/TRBV12-4	TRBJ2-1	-	CASSTLAFEQFF
TRBV7-7	TRBJ2-6	-	CATRSSGANVLTF
TRBV30	TRBJ2-1	-	CAWEAPGTFRAYEQFF
TRBV5-1	TRBJ2-7	-	CASSLESGSRYEQYF
TRBV15	TRBJ2-2	TRBD1	CATSSEQGVGTGELFF
TRBV27	TRBJ2-7	-	CASSFPGSYEQYF
TRBV7-9	TRBJ1-1	TRBD1	CASSAGQGTEAFF
TRBV3-1	TRBJ2-7	TRBD2	CASSPGPGGYEQYF
TRBV5-6	TRBJ2-7	-	CASSLRYGTYEQYF
TRBV2	TRBJ2-1	-	CASGRTTPDNEQFF